The clone carrying this TCR beta chain was seen a single time. Its antigen is not identified. TCR beta rearrangements were amplified from peripheral blood genomic DNA. This record belongs to a study of T cell repertoires in aging, cancer and after chemotherapy. Study-level background: Donor ages fell into six groups from 30 or younger up to 70 or older. Patients with chronic lymphocytic leukemia were sampled before and after fludarabine- or bendamustine-based chemotherapy.

Findings and limits, study-wide: Across the chemotherapy interval, each cancer cohort showed higher median generation probability, suggesting thymic rebound. Loss of evenness, beyond lost richness, contributed to age-related TCR diversity decline in cancer patients.

Multiplex touch-down PCR with TRB-A/B primers amplified rearranged V-D-J TRB sequences. Each CDR3 protein gets one entry after TCRdb re-called the multiplex PCR reads with MiXCR. This table holds roughly 4,900 distinct CDR3 sequences, roughly a third found once. V lost 5 bases, J lost 6 bases, and 6 bases stayed unmatched. In germline, CDR1 is PRHDT, CDR2 FYEKMQ (reference sequence). CDR3 length equals 16 residues. This clonotype originated in a human donor with a blood cancer. The sample was blood. The gene calls are TRBV13 and TRBJ2-1; TRBD2 matches at 14 bases. The CDR3: CASSVRLAGGTNEQFF. CDR3 coding DNA: TGTGCCAGCAGCGTCAGACTAGCGGGGGGGACCAATGAGCAGTTCTTC.